Following are 5 T cell receptor beta chains from one sample sequenced in a study of CXCR3-negative and CXCR3-positive naive CD8 T cells. For these receptors, no antigen is known. The study, taken as a whole, reports: TRB CDR3s were more hydrophobic in CXCR3-positive than in CXCR3-negative naive cells.

The authors made the TRB cDNA libraries by 5' RACE using UMI labels. TCRdb reprocessed the 5' RACE reads and keeps a single row for each CDR3 protein, giving no DNA. The sample table includes about 7,000 distinct CDR3 sequences. What was sequenced was naive CXCR3+ CD8+ T cells from blood. Subset denoted: CD45RO-CCR7+CD27+CD95- naive CD8+ T cells expressing CXCR3 (TNR3+). These TCRs come from a human donor in good health. Some clones in this sample may be carry-over from other donors' samples.

This clonotype is classed as medium-sized (0.01 to 0.1%) by frequency. The rearrangement links TRBV20-1 to TRBJ2-7; TCRdb lists TRBD2, though no DNA is available to test this call. CDR3 length: 15 residues. The germline V gene encodes CDR1 DFQATT and CDR2 SNEGSKA (reference sequence). The chain's CDR3 is CSRIRLAGGSYEQYF.

The rearrangement joins TRBV4-2 to TRBJ2-5; TCRdb's D call of TRBD2 is untestable without DNA. The CDR3 consists of 14 residues. The germline V gene has CDR1 LGHNA and CDR2 YNFKEQ. This CDR3 is CASSQKSSGETQYF.

Judged by frequency, this clonotype is medium-sized. CDR3: CASSLDLAYNEQFF. The chain uses TRBV5-6 and TRBJ2-1. The CDR3 contains 14 residues. CDR1 is SGHDT and CDR2 is YYEEEE in the germline V gene.

CDR3 region: CASSSQNSGLGEQYF. The chain is built from TRBV7-9 and TRBJ2-7; TCRdb lists TRBD1, though no DNA is available to test this call. Germline V gives CDR1 SEHNR, CDR2 FQNEAQ (reference sequence). The CDR3 covers 15 residues.

Its frequency marks this clonotype as medium-sized. This chain uses TRBV6-9 with TRBJ1-3; the D call of TRBD1 rests on TCRdb alone, since no DNA is present to check it. CDR1 MNHGY and CDR2 SVAAGI come from the germline V gene. CDR3 size: 20 residues. CDR3: CASSSPLRDRGYSSGNTIYF.